Below, 2 T cell receptor beta chains from the same sample are listed, as sequenced in a study of shared clonotypes between healthy human individuals. The naive CD8 subset, CD45RO-negative cells positively selected for CCR7, excluded terminally differentiated effector memory CD45RA+ cells. Clones were read by immunoSEQ multiplex PCR, and TCRdb kept only the in-frame ones, dropping some. The sample has 2 million or so clones; just under 95% are singletons. Sequencing used naive CD8+ T cells sorted from blood. The receptor source for this set is a man younger than 35 in good health.

The gene calls are TRBV7-9 and TRBJ2-2; 13 bases match TRBD2. Unmatched junction bases numbered 5, after V lost 5 bases and J lost 2 bases. CDR1 and CDR2 (germline): SEHNR, FQNEAQ (reference sequence). The CDR3 spans 17 residues. The CDR3 reads CASSRLAGGLNTGELFF. CDR3 nucleotides: TGTGCCAGCAGCCGACTAGCGGGAGGCTTAAACACCGGGGAGCTGTTTTTT.

The table lists this clone with a few counts. The chain combines TRBV9 with TRBJ1-1; tentative D call: TRBD1 (6 bases). The germline CDR1 and CDR2 sequences are SGDLS and YYNGEE. Trimming pared 4 bases from V and 1 base from J, leaving 8 bases between. This CDR3 is built from 13 residues. The CDR3 sequence: CASSLQGNTEAFF. CDR3 bases: TGTGCCAGCAGCCTACAGGGGAACACTGAAGCTTTCTTT.